This TCR beta chain was sequenced in a study of siplizumab effects on memory and regulatory T cells. General study points: Assignment of a naive or memory phenotype failed for roughly 75-95% of the proliferating CD4+ or CD8+ clones. Naive T cells, seemingly more diverse than memory cells, seemed major alloresponse contributors. Left unconfirmed was the suppressive function of proliferating Tregs from siplizumab cultures.

The V end lost 3 bases, the J end lost 6 bases, and 8 bases lay between the germline ends. The CDR3 has 12 amino acids. CDR1 SQVTM and CDR2 ANQGSEA come from the germline V gene. Each sample contributed approximately 96,000 TCR templates to the assay. Assay used: immunoSEQ multiplex PCR; TCRdb lists only in-frame clones, some missing. The table lists about 120,000 clones, roughly 94% of them singletons. This clone was counted a single time. Its antigen is not identified. This sequence joins TRBV29-1 and TRBJ1-4, with D perhaps TRBD1 (6 bases). This TCR came from a human donor in good health. The sample was non-Treg CD4+ T cells sorted from blood. Here the CDR3 reads CSVEGADEKLFF. The CDR3, as DNA: TGCAGCGTTGAGGGGGCAGATGAAAAACTGTTTTTT.